The 23 T cell receptor beta chains presented below share a single source sample, sequenced in a study of a mutant IDH1 vaccine in newly diagnosed glioma. Their cognate antigens are unknown. TCRdb's table, derived via immunoSEQ multiplex PCR, lists solely in-frame clones and lacks some. Of tens of thousands of clones detected, 75% to 90% appear once; the ten largest clones hold more than 5%. The sample's time point: week 47, end of study. Topical imiquimod was applied with each vaccine dose, which held 300 ug of mutant IDH1 20-mer peptide. The starting material was PBMCs, obtained from a glioma patient whose treatment included an IDH1 peptide vaccine. The receptors were sampled from a man in his forties or fifties with glioma.

The V call is TRBV7-9, the J call TRBJ2-4; 7 nucleotides align to TRBD1. CDR3 size: 17 residues. V lost 4 bases, J lost 7 bases, and 16 bases stayed unmatched. The germline CDR1 and CDR2 sequences are SEHNR and FQNEAQ (reference sequence). This CDR3 reads CASSSPSPGQSWNIQYF. The CDR3 region has the DNA TGTGCCAGCAGCTCCCCCTCACCGGGACAGTCATGGAACATTCAGTACTTC.

V is TRBV11-2 and J is TRBJ2-2; tentatively, D is TRBD1 (5 bases). Germline CDR1 reads SGHAT; CDR2 reads FQNNGV. The CDR3 spans 15 residues. V dropped 5 bases and J dropped 0 bases, with 10 bases sitting between them. CDR3 nucleotides: TGTGCCAGCAGCCTCAGGGCAGCGAACACCGGGGAGCTGTTTTTT. The encoded protein is CASSLRAANTGELFF.

V usage is TRBV19 and J usage is TRBJ2-1; D may be TRBD1 (5 bases). The CDR3 loop spans 15 amino acids. In germline, CDR1 is LNHDA, CDR2 SQIVND (reference sequence). V lost 7 bases and J 10 bases, leaving 23 bases between the germline ends. CDR3 in amino acids: CASTPWGRPPREQFF. Written as DNA, the CDR3 is TGTGCCAGTACCCCATGGGGCAGGCCCCCTAGGGAGCAGTTCTTC.

This sequence joins TRBV18 and TRBJ2-2; no clear D gene. Trimming left V 2 bases short and J 5 bases short, with 12 bases between. Germline CDR1 reads KGHSH; CDR2 reads LQKENI. This CDR3 has 15 amino acids. The CDR3 region has the DNA TGTGCCAGCTCACCAAGGGAAGGGTCGACCGGGGAGCTGTTTTTT. Protein: CASSPREGSTGELFF.

This chain joins TRBV6-1 and TRBJ2-3, with 16 bases matching TRBD2. The CDR3 totals 19 residues. Trimming removed 3 bases from V and 6 bases from J; junction bases left unmatched: 12. CDR1 is MNHNS, CDR2 SASEGT, per germline. The CDR3 nucleotides are TGTGCCAGCAGTGAGTCGAACTTCCCGGGACTAGCGGGAGGGGATACGCAGTATTTT. It specifies CASSESNFPGLAGGDTQYF.

J is TRBJ2-7 and V is TRBV5-6; 8 bases map to TRBD1. CDR1 and CDR2 (germline): SGHDT, YYEEEE. The CDR3 contains 18 residues. J gave up 0 bases and V 1 base, and 12 bases lay outside the gene matches. This chain's CDR3 is CASSLLWAGQESSYEQYF. The CDR3 DNA reads as TGTGCCAGCAGCTTGCTGTGGGCGGGACAGGAAAGCTCCTACGAGCAGTACTTC.

The chain is built from TRBV18 and TRBJ1-1, with no clear D. Trimming removed 5 bases from V and 5 bases from J, with 15 bases in between. CDR1 and CDR2 from the germline V gene are KGHSH and LQKENI. The CDR3 loop spans 14 amino acids. CDR3 sequence: CASSFGSVRTEAFF. CDR3 bases: TGTGCCAGCTCATTTGGGAGTGTGAGAACTGAAGCTTTCTTT.

V usage is TRBV7-2 and J usage is TRBJ2-3; 11 bases align to TRBD2. Germline V lookup: CDR1 SGHTA, CDR2 FQGNSA. Trimming cost V 5 bases and J 3 bases; bases outside gene matches: 13. This CDR3 comprises 18 residues. CDR3 sequence (DNA): TGTGCCAGCAGCGAGAAGATAGCGGGGGGGCGAAGAACAGATACGCAGTATTTT. Amino acid sequence: CASSEKIAGGRRTDTQYF.

The V gene is TRBV6-5, the J gene TRBJ2-5; 8 positions match TRBD2. Trimming took 3 bases from V and 2 from J; bases not matched to a gene: 5. CDR3 length: 15 residues. Germline CDR1 reads MNHEY; CDR2 reads SVGAGI. Written as DNA, the CDR3 is TGTGCCAGCAGTTATGGAGCGGGGGTTCAAGAGACCCAGTACTTC. This codes for CASSYGAGVQETQYF.

This chain connects TRBV30 to TRBJ1-3; perhaps TRBD1 as D (5 bases). Germline V CDR1 and CDR2: GTSNPN, SVGIG (reference sequence). The germline V and J ends were trimmed by 0 bases and 3 bases, with 12 bases remaining between them. The CDR3 has 15 residues. CDR3 DNA: TGTGCCTGGAGTGTGTCGGGGACTATTGGAAACACCATATATTTT. Translated, it gives CAWSVSGTIGNTIYF.

The chain couples TRBV13 to TRBJ2-5; 12 nucleotides agree with TRBD2. V lost 5 bases and J lost 6; bases outside the gene matches: 7. CDR1 is PRHDT, CDR2 FYEKMQ, per germline (reference sequence). This CDR3 is 15 amino acids long. Here the CDR3 reads CASSPRTSGKQTQYF. The DNA for the CDR3 is TGTGCCAGCAGCCCCCGGACTAGCGGGAAGCAGACCCAGTACTTC.

V gene TRBV11-3 combines with J gene TRBJ2-1; TRBD1 matches 9 bases. This CDR3 comprises 15 residues. The junction had 2 bases not matched to a gene; V was cut back by 1 base and J by 4 bases. CDR1 and CDR2 (germline): SGHNT, YENEEA. CDR3 residues: CASSLAGTGYNEQFF. In DNA, the CDR3 is TGTGCCAGCAGCTTAGCCGGGACAGGGTACAATGAGCAGTTCTTC.

The rearrangement uses TRBV30 and TRBJ2-7, with 8 bases lining up with TRBD1. From germline, CDR1 is GTSNPN and CDR2 SVGIG (reference sequence). J lost 6 bases, V lost 1 base, and 8 bases had no gene match. This CDR3 contains 14 residues. The CDR3 is CAWSAVDREFEQYF. CDR3 DNA: TGTGCCTGGAGTGCCGTGGACAGGGAGTTCGAGCAGTACTTC.

Details on this clone: At one end, the junction sequence differs from germline, possibly due to a read error. The genes are TRBV7-7 and TRBJ2-5; D is unresolved. The germline V gene encodes CDR1 SSHAT and CDR2 FNYEAQ (reference sequence). This CDR3 spans 12 amino acids. CDR3 region: CASSPNQETQYF. CDR3 nucleotide sequence: TGTGCTAGCAGTCCGAACCAAGAGACCCAGTACTTC.

The V call is TRBV5-8, the J call TRBJ1-1; 10 nucleotides agree with TRBD1. CDR1 is SGHTS, CDR2 YDEGEE, per germline. V gave up 4 bases and J gave up 3 bases; unmatched junction bases: 12. The CDR3 covers 17 residues. In DNA form, the CDR3 reads TGTGCCAGCAGCCCGGCGAGACAGGGGGCAGGATACACTGAAGCTTTCTTT. Translating gives CASSPARQGAGYTEAFF.

This clone was picked up a small number of times. CDR3 in amino acids: CAGSLGTGYTF. The CDR3 region has the DNA TGTGCCGGGAGCTTGGGGACGGGCTACACCTTC. The V call is TRBV7-9, the J call TRBJ1-2; D possibly corresponds to TRBD1 (5 bases). Germline assignment: CDR1 SEHNR and CDR2 FQNEAQ (reference sequence). V was cut by 11 bases and J by 8 bases, with 15 bases left in between. This CDR3 region has 11 residues.

V gene TRBV7-2 combines with J gene TRBJ2-5, with 8 bases matching TRBD1. The CDR3 runs to 18 residues. Per germline, CDR1 SGHTA and CDR2 FQGNSA. Trimming cost V 3 bases and J 4 bases; bases outside gene matches: 16. CDR3 amino acids: CASSFRDRFLDESETQYF. The CDR3, as DNA: TGTGCCAGCAGCTTTCGGGACAGGTTTCTTGATGAGTCAGAGACCCAGTACTTC.

This chain uses TRBV6-1 with TRBJ1-4; 9 bases are a match to TRBD1. The ends lost 4 bases at V and 7 bases at J; junction bases unmatched: 4. The germline CDR1 and CDR2 sequences are MNHNS and SASEGT. The CDR3 covers 14 residues. The DNA for the CDR3 is TGTGCCAGCAGTGTCCGGGACAGGGCTGAAAAACTGTTTTTT. Translation gives CASSVRDRAEKLFF.

The V gene is TRBV28, the J gene TRBJ2-7, with D perhaps TRBD2 (6 bases). Trimming took off 2 bases at V and 2 bases at J, with 10 bases between the two ends. The germline CDR1 and CDR2 sequences are MDHEN and SYDVKM. The CDR3 runs 14 residues. CDR3 residues: CASSLRESPYEQYF. CDR3 sequence (DNA): TGTGCCAGCAGTTTACGGGAGTCCCCCTACGAGCAGTACTTC.

This clone appeared once. J is TRBJ2-6 and V is TRBV5-1; maybe TRBD2 (6 bases). This CDR3 comprises 18 residues. V gave up 4 bases and J gave up 0 bases, with 17 bases separating them. CDR1 SGHRS and CDR2 YFSETQ come from the germline V gene. CDR3 in amino acids: CASSPRRGGHSGANVLTF. In DNA form, the CDR3 reads TGCGCCAGCAGCCCCCGACGGGGAGGTCACTCTGGGGCCAACGTCCTGACTTTC.

For the CDR3, the DNA is TGTGCCAGCAGCGTTAATCAAGAGAACACTGAAGCTTTCTTT. This sequence encodes CASSVNQENTEAFF. This chain links TRBV9 with TRBJ1-1; D unresolved. Trimming removed 2 bases at V and 1 base at J, with 9 bases between. The CDR3 sequence is 14 residues long. Germline V gives CDR1 SGDLS, CDR2 YYNGEE.

The chain couples TRBV7-2 to TRBJ2-7; 14 bases agree with TRBD2. Germline V gene sequence: CDR1 SGHTA, CDR2 FQGNSA. The CDR3 is 16 residues long. V lost 4 bases, J lost 4 bases, and 6 bases stayed unmatched. The CDR3 DNA sequence: TGTGCCAGCAGCTCAGGAGGACTAGCGGGGGGATACGAGCAGTACTTC. Protein product: CASSSGGLAGGYEQYF.

This rearrangement joins TRBV7-9 to TRBJ2-2; D is unclear. The CDR3 sequence is 15 residues long. V was shortened by 1 base and J by 1 base, with 7 bases between the two germline ends. CDR1 and CDR2 (germline): SEHNR, FQNEAQ (reference sequence). CDR3 sequence reads: CASSLGWGNTGELFF. The CDR3 nucleotides read TGTGCCAGCAGCTTAGGGTGGGGGAACACCGGGGAGCTGTTTTTT.